This T cell receptor (beta chain) was recovered during a study of cytotoxic CD8 clonotypes in ibrutinib-treated CLL. For the study at large: The taking of response samples occurred after a median roughly 11 months of treatment, with a range of 6 to 36.

Study-wide results and caveats: Ibrutinib response saw clonality rise, and progression saw it return toward baseline.

This CDR3 is built from 11 residues. Per germline, CDR1 SNHLY and CDR2 FYNNEI. PBMCs were cryopreserved, and about 1.8 micrograms of genomic DNA from them went into TCR beta libraries. Of note for this clone: Its specificity is unknown.

Investigators sought sequencing depths of between 1 in 200,000 and 1 in 1 million T cells. Measured with immunoSEQ multiplex PCR; TCRdb has only the in-frame clones, and not every one. Counted here are around 70,000 clones, 90% occurring once; the ten biggest clones make up around 3.3%. V is TRBV2 and J is TRBJ2-7; D is ambiguous. Sequenced here: PBMCs, sampled after 12 months of ibrutinib treatment. This receptor was identified in a human donor with chronic lymphocytic leukemia. The CDR3 DNA sequence: TGTGCGGTTCACAAGACCTACGAGCAGTACTTC. Amino acid sequence: CAVHKTYEQYF.